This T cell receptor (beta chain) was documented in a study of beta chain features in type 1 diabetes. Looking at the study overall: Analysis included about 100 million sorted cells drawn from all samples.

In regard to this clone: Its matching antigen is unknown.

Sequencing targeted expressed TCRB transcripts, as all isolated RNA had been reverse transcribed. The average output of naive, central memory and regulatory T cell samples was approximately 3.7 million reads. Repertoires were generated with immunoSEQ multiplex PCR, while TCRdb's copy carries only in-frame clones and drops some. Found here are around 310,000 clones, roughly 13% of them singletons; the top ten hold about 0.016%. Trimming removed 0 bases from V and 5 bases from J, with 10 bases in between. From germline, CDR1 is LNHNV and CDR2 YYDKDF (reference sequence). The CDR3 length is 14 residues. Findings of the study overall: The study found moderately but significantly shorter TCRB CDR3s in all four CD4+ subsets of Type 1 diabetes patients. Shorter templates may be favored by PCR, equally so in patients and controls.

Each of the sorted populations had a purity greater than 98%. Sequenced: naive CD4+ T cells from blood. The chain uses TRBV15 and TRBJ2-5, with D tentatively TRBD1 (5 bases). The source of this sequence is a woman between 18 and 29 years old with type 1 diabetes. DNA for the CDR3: TGTGCCACCAGCAGAGATAGGGGCGCGGAGACCCAGTACTTC. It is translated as CATSRDRGAETQYF.